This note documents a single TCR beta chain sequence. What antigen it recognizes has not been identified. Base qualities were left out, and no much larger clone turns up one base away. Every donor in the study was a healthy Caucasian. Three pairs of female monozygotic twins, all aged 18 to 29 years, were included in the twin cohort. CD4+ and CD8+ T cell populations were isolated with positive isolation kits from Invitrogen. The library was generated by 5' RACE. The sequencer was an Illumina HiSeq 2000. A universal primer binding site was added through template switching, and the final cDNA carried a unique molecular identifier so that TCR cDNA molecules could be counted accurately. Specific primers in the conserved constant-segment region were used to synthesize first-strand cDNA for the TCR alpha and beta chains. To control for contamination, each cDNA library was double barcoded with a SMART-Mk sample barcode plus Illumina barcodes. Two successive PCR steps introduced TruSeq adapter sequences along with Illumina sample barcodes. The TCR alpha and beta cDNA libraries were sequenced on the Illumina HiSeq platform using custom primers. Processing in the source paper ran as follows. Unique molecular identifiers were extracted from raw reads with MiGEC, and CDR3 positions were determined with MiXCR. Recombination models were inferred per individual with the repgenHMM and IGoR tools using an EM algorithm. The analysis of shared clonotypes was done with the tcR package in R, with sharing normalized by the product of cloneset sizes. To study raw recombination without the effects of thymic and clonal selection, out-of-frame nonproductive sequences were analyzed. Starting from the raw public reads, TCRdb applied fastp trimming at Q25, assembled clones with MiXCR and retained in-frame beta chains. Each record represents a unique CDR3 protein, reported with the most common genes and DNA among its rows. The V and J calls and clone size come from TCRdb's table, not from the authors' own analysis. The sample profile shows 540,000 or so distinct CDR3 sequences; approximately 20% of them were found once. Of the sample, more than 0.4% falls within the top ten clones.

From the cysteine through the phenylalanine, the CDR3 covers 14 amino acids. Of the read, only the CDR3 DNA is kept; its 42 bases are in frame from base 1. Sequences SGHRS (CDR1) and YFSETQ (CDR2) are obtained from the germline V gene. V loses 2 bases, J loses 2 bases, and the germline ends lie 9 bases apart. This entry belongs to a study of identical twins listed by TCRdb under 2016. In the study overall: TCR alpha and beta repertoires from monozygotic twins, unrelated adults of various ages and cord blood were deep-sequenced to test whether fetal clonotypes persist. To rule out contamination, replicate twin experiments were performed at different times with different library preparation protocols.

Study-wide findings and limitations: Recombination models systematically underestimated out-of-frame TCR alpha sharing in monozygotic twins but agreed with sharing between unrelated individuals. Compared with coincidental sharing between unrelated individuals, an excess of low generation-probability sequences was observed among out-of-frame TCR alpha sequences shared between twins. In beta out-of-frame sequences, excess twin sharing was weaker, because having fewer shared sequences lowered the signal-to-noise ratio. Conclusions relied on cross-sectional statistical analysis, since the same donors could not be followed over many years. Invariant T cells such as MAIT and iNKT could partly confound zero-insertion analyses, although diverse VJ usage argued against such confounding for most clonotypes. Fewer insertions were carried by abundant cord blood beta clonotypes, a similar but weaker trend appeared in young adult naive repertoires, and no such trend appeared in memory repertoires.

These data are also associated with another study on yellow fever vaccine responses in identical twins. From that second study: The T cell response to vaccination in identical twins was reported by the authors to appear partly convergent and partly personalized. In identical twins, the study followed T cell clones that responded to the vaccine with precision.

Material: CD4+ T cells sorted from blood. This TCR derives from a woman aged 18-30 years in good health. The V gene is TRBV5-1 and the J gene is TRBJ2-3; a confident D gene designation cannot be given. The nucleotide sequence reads TGCGCCAGCAGCTTTCTCTCATCCACAGATACGCAGTATTTT. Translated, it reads CASSFLSSTDTQYF.